This is a list of T cell receptor beta chains from one sample in a study of cytomegalovirus exposure and HLA in healthy donors. Only in-frame clones appear in the TCRdb table, and some are missing; sequencing was by immunoSEQ multiplex PCR. The repertoire holds around 240,000 clones, with roughly 90% as singletons. The material sequenced was PBMCs. Receptor source: a woman between 18 and 29 years old in good health and CMV-seronegative. CDR3s include the opening cysteine and the closing phenylalanine or tryptophan. D genes are given only for firm matches. The size of a clone is reported for some rows only, either as once, few or many, or as a class for expanded clones.

V gene	D gene	clone size	J gene	CDR3 protein	CDR3 DNA
TRBV9	TRBD1	-	TRBJ1-1	CASSGDRGSRTEAFF	TGTGCCAGCAGCGGAGACAGGGGAAGTCGCACTGAAGCTTTCTTT
TRBV29-1	-	-	TRBJ2-1	CSVRGVEYNEQFF	TGCAGCGTCAGGGGGGTTGAATACAATGAGCAGTTCTTC
TRBV7-9	TRBD1	-	TRBJ2-2	CASSPRTGQNTGELFF	TGTGCCAGCAGCCCGCGGACAGGGCAAAACACCGGGGAGCTGTTTTTT
TRBV5-1	TRBD1	-	TRBJ1-2	CASSGTGGYGYTF	TGCGCCAGCAGCGGGACAGGGGGCTATGGCTACACCTTC
TRBV28	TRBD2	-	TRBJ2-1	CASSFHWGLGVNEQFF	TGTGCCAGCAGTTTTCATTGGGGACTAGGGGTGAATGAGCAGTTCTTC
TRBV5-1	TRBD1	-	TRBJ2-3	CASSLNGQGSDTQYF	TGCGCCAGCAGCTTGAATGGACAGGGGTCGGATACGCAGTATTTT
TRBV2	-	-	TRBJ2-3	CASIDRRASTDTQYF	TGTGCCAGCATAGACAGGAGAGCTAGCACAGATACGCAGTATTTT
TRBV25-1	-	-	TRBJ1-2	CASSEYRNGYTF	TGTGCCAGCAGTGAATACAGGAATGGCTACACCTTC
TRBV7-9	TRBD1	-	TRBJ1-4	CASGGQPNEKLFF	TGTGCCAGCGGGGGACAGCCGAATGAAAAACTGTTTTTT
TRBV6-4	-	few	TRBJ2-1	CASSGTDGGEQFF	TGTGCCAGCAGTGGGACTGACGGCGGAGAGCAGTTCTTC
TRBV6-6	-	-	TRBJ1-3	CASSRSGVAGNTIYF	TGTGCCAGCAGTCGGTCAGGGGTTGCTGGAAACACCATATATTTT
TRBV2	-	-	TRBJ1-1	CASSEAQQGTEAFF	TGTGCCAGCAGTGAAGCCCAACAGGGCACTGAAGCTTTCTTT
TRBV6-5	-	-	TRBJ2-1	CASSYGASVDEQFF	TGTGCCAGCAGTTACGGCGCTAGTGTTGATGAGCAGTTCTTC
TRBV28	-	-	TRBJ1-1	CASSGQVIGVGRGTEAFF	TGTGCCAGCAGTGGGCAGGTGATAGGGGTCGGGAGGGGCACTGAAGCTTTCTTT
TRBV7-8	-	-	TRBJ2-3	CASSLGQVLITDTQYF	TGTGCCAGCAGCTTAGGGCAGGTGTTAATCACAGATACGCAGTATTTT
TRBV6-6	-	once	TRBJ2-2	CASSYTGRLTGELFF	TGTGCCAGCAGTTACACAGGACGTCTCACCGGGGAGCTGTTTTTT
TRBV30	-	-	TRBJ1-6	CAWSGSYARRGPYNSPLHF	TGTGCCTGGAGTGGATCCTATGCCCGCAGGGGCCCCTATAATTCACCCCTCCACTTT
TRBV6-1	TRBD1	few	TRBJ1-6	CASSQKGDRDSPLHF	TGTGCCAGCAGCCAGAAAGGGGACAGGGACTCACCCCTCCACTTT
TRBV9	-	-	TRBJ2-2	CASSVAGGSLANTGELFF	TGTGCCAGCAGCGTAGCTGGCGGATCTCTCGCGAACACCGGGGAGCTGTTTTTT
TRBV6-1	-	-	TRBJ1-4	CASSAQGEKLFF	TGTGCCAGCAGTGCTCAGGGTGAAAAACTGTTTTTT
TRBV6-4	TRBD2	-	TRBJ2-1	CASSARTSGGVDEQFF	TGTGCCAGCAGTGCCCGGACTAGCGGGGGTGTCGATGAGCAGTTCTTC
TRBV15	-	-	TRBJ2-5	CATSRDQGETQYF	TGTGCCACCAGCAGAGATCAGGGGGAGACCCAGTACTTC
TRBV5-4	-	-	TRBJ2-7	CASSFVGGDGEQYF	TGTGCCAGCAGCTTCGTAGGGGGGGACGGCGAGCAGTACTTC
TRBV7-7	-	-	TRBJ2-5	CASSKDIAETQYF	TGTGCCAGCAGCAAGGACATCGCAGAGACCCAGTACTTC
TRBV7-2	TRBD1	-	TRBJ2-7	CASSTRDRNEQYF	TGTGCCAGCAGCACCCGGGACAGGAACGAGCAGTACTTC
TRBV19	TRBD2	-	TRBJ2-7	CASSPLPGLAGGTPPYEQYF	TGTGCCAGTAGCCCTCTCCCTGGACTAGCGGGGGGTACTCCGCCCTACGAGCAGTACTTC
TRBV27	-	once	TRBJ1-6	CASSSILPENSPLHF	TGTGCCAGCAGTTCTATACTCCCCGAAAATTCACCCCTCCACTTT
TRBV6-4	-	-	TRBJ2-3	CASREAGTDTQYF	TGTGCCAGCAGAGAGGCGGGCACAGATACGCAGTATTTT
TRBV10-3	-	-	TRBJ1-2	CAISESLEGGGYTF	TGTGCCATCAGTGAGTCGTTAGAGGGTGGGGGCTACACCTTC
TRBV5-1	TRBD1	-	TRBJ1-4	CASSPWTGGGNEKLFF	TGCGCCAGCAGCCCATGGACAGGGGGCGGTAATGAAAAACTGTTTTTT
TRBV30	-	-	TRBJ1-4	CAWSAGLTNEKLFF	TGTGCCTGGAGTGCGGGACTGACGAATGAAAAACTGTTTTTT
TRBV7-2	-	-	TRBJ2-1	CASSLGRRQGRDNEQFF	TGTGCCAGCAGCTTAGGAAGAAGGCAGGGTCGAGACAATGAGCAGTTCTTC
TRBV12-5	TRBD2	-	TRBJ2-1	CASGLVVASGIEQFF	TGTGCTAGTGGTTTGGTAGTGGCCAGCGGGATTGAGCAGTTCTTC
TRBV7-2	TRBD1	-	TRBJ1-4	CASSSTGATNEKLFF	TGTGCCAGCAGCTCGACAGGGGCAACTAATGAAAAACTGTTTTTT
TRBV10-3	-	-	TRBJ1-3	CAISEIPGSGNTIYF	TGTGCCATCAGTGAAATCCCAGGTTCTGGAAACACCATATATTTT
TRBV6-5	TRBD1	-	TRBJ2-7	CASSSGQRSDEQYF	TGTGCCAGCAGCTCGGGACAGCGCTCTGACGAGCAGTACTTC
TRBV6-5	TRBD2	-	TRBJ2-1	CASSLAGGYNEQFF	TGTGCCAGCAGCCTAGCGGGGGGGTACAATGAGCAGTTCTTC